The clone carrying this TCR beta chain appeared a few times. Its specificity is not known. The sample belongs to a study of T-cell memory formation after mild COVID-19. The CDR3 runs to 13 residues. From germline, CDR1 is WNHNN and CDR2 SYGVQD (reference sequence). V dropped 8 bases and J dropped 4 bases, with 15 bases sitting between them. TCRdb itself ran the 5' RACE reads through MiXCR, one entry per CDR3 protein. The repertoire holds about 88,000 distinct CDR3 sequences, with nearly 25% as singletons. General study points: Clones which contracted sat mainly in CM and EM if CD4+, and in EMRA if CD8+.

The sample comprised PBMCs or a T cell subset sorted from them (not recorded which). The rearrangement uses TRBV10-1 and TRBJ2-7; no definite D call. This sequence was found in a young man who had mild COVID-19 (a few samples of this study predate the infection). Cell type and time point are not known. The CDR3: CASSIRPDYEQYF. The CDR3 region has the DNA TGCGCCAGCTCCATAAGGCCGGATTACGAGCAGTACTTC.